This TCR beta chain was retrieved from a study of T cells in Graves' hyperthyroidism and ophthalmopathy. Amplification of TCR beta CDR3 regions was performed using RNA transcripts as template. RT-PCR in the first round (using the HTBI primer set) targeted the TCR CDR3. From the multiplex PCR reads, TCRdb called clonotypes with MiXCR, one entry per CDR3 protein. The sample contains more than 500,000 distinct CDR3 sequences, 15% to 20% of which appear only once. At least ten counts were recorded for this clonotype. Antigen specificity is unknown. PBMCs were derived from more than 8 ml fresh peripheral blood. Study-level findings and limits: Researchers report that a 13 V-J model separated ophthalmopathy from stable hyperthyroidism.

The TCR comes from a woman between 25 and 40 years old with Graves' ophthalmopathy. Input material: blood.

CDR3 protein: CASIQAGGGTTGELFF. The CDR3 region has the DNA TGTGCCAGCATCCAAGCAGGGGGAGGCACCACCGGGGAGCTGTTTTTT. V and J are TRBV7-2 and TRBJ2-2; possibly TRBD1 for D (7 bases). The length of the CDR3 is 16 residues. Germline V CDR1 and CDR2: SGHTA, FQGNSA. The V gene lost 7 bases and the J gene lost 4 bases, with 19 bases spanning the gap.